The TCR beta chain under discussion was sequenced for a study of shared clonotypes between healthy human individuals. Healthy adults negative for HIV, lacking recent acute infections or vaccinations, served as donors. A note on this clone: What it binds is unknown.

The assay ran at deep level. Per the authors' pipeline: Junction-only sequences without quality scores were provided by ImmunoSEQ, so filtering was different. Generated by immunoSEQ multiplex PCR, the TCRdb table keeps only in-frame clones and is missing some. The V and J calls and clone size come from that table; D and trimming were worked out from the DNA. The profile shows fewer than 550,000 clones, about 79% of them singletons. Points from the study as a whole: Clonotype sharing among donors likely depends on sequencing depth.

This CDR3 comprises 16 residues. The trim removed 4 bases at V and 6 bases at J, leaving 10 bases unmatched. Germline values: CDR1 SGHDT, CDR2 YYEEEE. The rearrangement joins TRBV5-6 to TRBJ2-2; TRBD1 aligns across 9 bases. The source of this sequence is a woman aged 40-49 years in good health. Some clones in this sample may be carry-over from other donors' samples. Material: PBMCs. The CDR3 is CASSDLDRGGSGELFF. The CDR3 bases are TGTGCCAGCAGCGACCTGGACAGGGGAGGATCCGGGGAGCTGTTTTTT.